These T cell receptor beta chains were read from a single sample in a study of blood T cells in healthy people across ages. TCRdb reanalysed the 5' RACE reads using MiXCR and keeps one entry per CDR3 protein. Of about 640,000 distinct CDR3 sequences in the sample, around 31% were seen once. Sequencing was carried out using blood. The receptor source for this set is a woman of 80 years or more in good health. Both conserved end residues are part of each CDR3. The D gene is left open where the match is weak. Expanded clones get a size class; other rows say once, few or many, or leave the size out.

J gene: TRBJ1-6
clone size: few
D gene: TRBD1
V gene: TRBV6-5
CDR3 protein: CASSDRGGNSPLHF
CDR3 DNA: TGTGCCAGCAGTGACAGGGGTGGCAATTCGCCCCTCCACTTT

J gene: TRBJ2-7
clone size: NA
D gene: NA
V gene: TRBV10-3
CDR3 protein: CAISGGPVTSYNEQYF
CDR3 DNA: TGTGCCATCAGTGGGGGCCCCGTGACATCCTACAATGAGCAGTACTTC

J gene: TRBJ2-5
clone size: many
D gene: TRBD2
V gene: TRBV2
CDR3 protein: CASSGGGGQETQYF
CDR3 DNA: TGTGCCAGCAGCGGCGGGGGGGGACAAGAGACCCAGTACTTC

J gene: TRBJ2-3
clone size: NA
D gene: NA
V gene: TRBV20-1
CDR3 protein: CSAREGGRTTNTQYF
CDR3 DNA: TGCAGTGCTAGAGAGGGGGGGCGGACGACCAATACGCAGTATTTT

J gene: TRBJ2-5
clone size: NA
D gene: TRBD1
V gene: TRBV20-1
CDR3 protein: CSVRIQGLETQYF
CDR3 DNA: TGCAGTGTTAGAATACAGGGGCTGGAGACCCAGTACTTC

J gene: TRBJ2-5
clone size: many
D gene: NA
V gene: TRBV25-1
CDR3 protein: CASASRGMGQETQYF
CDR3 DNA: TGTGCCAGCGCCTCCAGGGGAATGGGGCAAGAGACCCAGTACTTC

J gene: TRBJ2-2
clone size: NA
D gene: NA
V gene: TRBV7-7
CDR3 protein: CASSLVPGPAGELFF
CDR3 DNA: TGTGCTAGCAGCTTAGTGCCAGGTCCCGCCGGGGAGCTGTTTTTT

J gene: TRBJ1-1
clone size: many
D gene: NA
V gene: TRBV7-9
CDR3 protein: CASSPDTEAFF
CDR3 DNA: TGTGCCAGCAGCCCAGACACTGAAGCTTTCTTT

J gene: TRBJ1-2
clone size: many
D gene: TRBD1
V gene: TRBV29-1
CDR3 protein: CSVEEGGGPNGYTF
CDR3 DNA: TGCAGCGTTGAAGAAGGAGGGGGCCCAAATGGCTACACCTTC

J gene: TRBJ2-2
clone size: few
D gene: NA
V gene: TRBV27
CDR3 protein: CASKVPSNTGELFF
CDR3 DNA: TGTGCCAGCAAGGTCCCATCTAACACCGGGGAGCTGTTTTTT

J gene: TRBJ1-6
clone size: once
D gene: NA
V gene: TRBV6-1
CDR3 protein: CASSEYGGSNSPLHF
CDR3 DNA: TGTGCCAGCAGTGAGTACGGGGGAAGTAATTCACCCCTCCACTTT

J gene: TRBJ2-2
clone size: NA
D gene: NA
V gene: TRBV7-2
CDR3 protein: CASNRGTFTGELFF
CDR3 DNA: TGTGCCAGCAACAGAGGGACTTTTACCGGGGAGCTGTTTTTT

J gene: TRBJ1-5
clone size: NA
D gene: TRBD1
V gene: TRBV28
CDR3 protein: CASTYQGAWDQPQHF
CDR3 DNA: TGTGCCAGTACTTACCAGGGGGCATGGGATCAGCCCCAGCATTTT

J gene: TRBJ1-1
clone size: NA
D gene: NA
V gene: TRBV6-1
CDR3 protein: CASLREPRRLNTEAFF
CDR3 DNA: TGTGCCAGTCTGAGGGAGCCACGTCGGTTGAACACTGAAGCTTTCTTT

J gene: TRBJ1-4
clone size: many
D gene: NA
V gene: TRBV29-1
CDR3 protein: CSVLVTSAGRGKLFF
CDR3 DNA: TGCAGCGTTCTTGTAACAAGCGCGGGGAGAGGTAAACTGTTTTTT

J gene: TRBJ1-1
clone size: many
D gene: TRBD1
V gene: TRBV20-1
CDR3 protein: CSARPWTGDTEAFF
CDR3 DNA: TGCAGTGCTAGACCATGGACAGGGGACACTGAAGCTTTCTTT

J gene: TRBJ1-1
clone size: many
D gene: NA
V gene: TRBV5-1
CDR3 protein: CASSGTRNTEAFF
CDR3 DNA: TGTGCCAGCAGCGGGACTAGGAACACTGAAGCTTTCTTT

J gene: TRBJ1-5
clone size: NA
D gene: NA
V gene: TRBV28
CDR3 protein: CASSSNAGLSNQPQHF
CDR3 DNA: TGTGCCAGCAGTTCCAACGCGGGGCTTAGCAATCAGCCCCAGCATTTT

J gene: TRBJ2-3
clone size: NA
D gene: NA
V gene: TRBV3-1
CDR3 protein: CASSQDEDTRYF
CDR3 DNA: TGTGCCAGCAGCCAGGATGAAGATACGCGGTATTTT

J gene: TRBJ2-1
clone size: NA
D gene: TRBD2
V gene: TRBV7-2
CDR3 protein: CASSQTTSGCNEQFF
CDR3 DNA: TGTGCCAGCAGCCAAACGACTAGCGGCTGCAATGAGCAGTTCTTC

J gene: TRBJ1-2
clone size: NA
D gene: NA
V gene: TRBV5-1
CDR3 protein: CASSSDNPGTRGYTF
CDR3 DNA: TGCGCCAGCAGCTCGGATAATCCCGGGACGAGAGGCTACACCTTC

J gene: TRBJ1-2
clone size: few
D gene: NA
V gene: TRBV11-1
CDR3 protein: CAGSSLVGTNYGYTF
CDR3 DNA: TGTGCCGGCAGCTCCCTGGTAGGAACTAACTATGGCTACACCTTC

J gene: TRBJ2-1
clone size: many
D gene: TRBD2
V gene: TRBV7-9
CDR3 protein: CASSLAAGASNEQFF
CDR3 DNA: TGTGCCAGCAGCTTAGCAGCGGGGGCCAGCAATGAGCAGTTCTTC

J gene: TRBJ2-7
clone size: NA
D gene: TRBD1
V gene: TRBV7-2
CDR3 protein: CASSPPTGIEQYF
CDR3 DNA: TGTGCCAGCAGCCCACCGACAGGGATCGAGCAGTACTTC

J gene: TRBJ1-1
clone size: many
D gene: NA
V gene: TRBV7-6
CDR3 protein: CASSLDLPGVNTEAFF
CDR3 DNA: TGTGCCAGCAGCTTAGATCTTCCGGGCGTGAACACTGAAGCTTTCTTT

J gene: TRBJ2-3
clone size: many
D gene: NA
V gene: TRBV7-9
CDR3 protein: CASSPMEDTQYF
CDR3 DNA: TGTGCCAGCAGCCCCATGGAAGATACGCAGTATTTT

J gene: TRBJ2-1
clone size: NA
D gene: TRBD2
V gene: TRBV20-1
CDR3 protein: CSASGLAGKEQFF
CDR3 DNA: TGCAGTGCTTCAGGACTAGCGGGGAAGGAGCAGTTCTTC

J gene: TRBJ2-2
clone size: many
D gene: NA
V gene: TRBV6-6
CDR3 protein: CASSPSRRTNTGELFF
CDR3 DNA: TGTGCCAGCAGTCCCTCCAGGAGAACGAACACCGGGGAGCTGTTTTTT

J gene: TRBJ2-5
clone size: few
D gene: TRBD1
V gene: TRBV6-5
CDR3 protein: CASSGTGRRDQETQYF
CDR3 DNA: TGTGCCAGCTCCGGGACAGGACGGCGGGACCAAGAGACCCAGTACTTC

J gene: TRBJ2-2
clone size: NA
D gene: TRBD1
V gene: TRBV5-1
CDR3 protein: CASSSGQVAGELFF
CDR3 DNA: TGCGCCAGCAGCTCCGGACAGGTCGCCGGGGAGCTGTTTTTT

J gene: TRBJ2-4
clone size: many
D gene: NA
V gene: TRBV5-1
CDR3 protein: CASSPIRTAQAKNIQYF
CDR3 DNA: TGCGCCAGCAGCCCGATTCGGACAGCCCAAGCCAAAAACATTCAGTACTTC

J gene: TRBJ2-3
clone size: many
D gene: NA
V gene: TRBV4-2
CDR3 protein: CASSQVGGSTDTQYF
CDR3 DNA: TGTGCCAGCAGCCAAGTAGGGGGTAGCACAGATACGCAGTATTTT

J gene: TRBJ1-2
clone size: NA
D gene: NA
V gene: TRBV5-6
CDR3 protein: CASSRVSKDGYTF
CDR3 DNA: TGTGCCAGCAGCCGGGTATCGAAGGATGGCTACACCTTC

J gene: TRBJ2-6
clone size: NA
D gene: NA
V gene: TRBV5-1
CDR3 protein: CASSWRPGANVLTF
CDR3 DNA: TGCGCCAGCAGCTGGAGGCCTGGGGCCAACGTCCTGACTTTC

J gene: TRBJ1-2
clone size: many
D gene: NA
V gene: TRBV15
CDR3 protein: CATSRELSYGYTF
CDR3 DNA: TGTGCCACCAGCAGAGAACTTTCCTATGGCTACACCTTC

J gene: TRBJ2-1
clone size: many
D gene: TRBD2
V gene: TRBV20-1
CDR3 protein: CSAWGLAGGPNEQFF
CDR3 DNA: TGCAGTGCCTGGGGACTAGCGGGGGGGCCGAATGAGCAGTTCTTC

J gene: TRBJ1-1
clone size: few
D gene: NA
V gene: TRBV6-2/TRBV6-3
CDR3 protein: CASSYPTGRAFF
CDR3 DNA: TGTGCCAGCAGTTACCCCACAGGGAGGGCTTTCTTT

J gene: TRBJ2-1
clone size: many
D gene: TRBD2
V gene: TRBV6-5
CDR3 protein: CASRERGSSYNEQFF
CDR3 DNA: TGTGCCAGCAGGGAGCGGGGGTCCTCCTACAATGAGCAGTTCTTC

J gene: TRBJ2-7
clone size: many
D gene: NA
V gene: TRBV2
CDR3 protein: CASSGPPLNYEQYF
CDR3 DNA: TGTGCCAGCAGTGGCCCTCCCCTAAACTACGAGCAGTACTTC